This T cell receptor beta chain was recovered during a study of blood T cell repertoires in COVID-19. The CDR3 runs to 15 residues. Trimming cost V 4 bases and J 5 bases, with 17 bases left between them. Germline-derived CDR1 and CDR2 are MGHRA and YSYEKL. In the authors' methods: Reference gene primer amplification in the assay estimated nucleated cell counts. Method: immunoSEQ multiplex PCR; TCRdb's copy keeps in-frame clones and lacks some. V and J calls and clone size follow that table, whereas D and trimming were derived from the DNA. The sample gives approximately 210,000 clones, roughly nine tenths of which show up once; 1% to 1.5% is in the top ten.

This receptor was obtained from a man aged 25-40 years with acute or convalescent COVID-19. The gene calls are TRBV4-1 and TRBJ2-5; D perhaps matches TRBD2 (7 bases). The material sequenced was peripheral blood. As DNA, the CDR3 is TGCGCCAGCAGCCCCACGGGCGCGGGGGCGGAGACCCAGTACTTC. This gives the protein CASSPTGAGAETQYF.